The sequence of this T cell receptor (beta chain) was determined in a study of blood T cells in healthy people across ages. Total RNA, at least 6 micrograms per sample, was extracted from PBMCs. A J-beta primer mix and a sample-barcoded 5' primer were used in a second PCR of roughly 6 to 11 cycles. TCRdb reprocessed the 5' RACE reads via MiXCR and lists one record per CDR3 protein. The table includes about 770,000 distinct CDR3 sequences, under 45% detected once. Trimming removed 0 bases from V and 4 bases from J, with 13 bases in between. The length of the CDR3 is 15 residues. Per germline, CDR1 SGHRS and CDR2 YFSETQ. This clonotype was seen more than once but under ten times.

The receptor comes from a man in his fifties or sixties in good health. Sequenced: blood. V usage is TRBV5-1 and J usage is TRBJ1-2; a weak D match, TRBD1 (5 bases). This CDR3 reads CASSLGDSVFYGYTF. The CDR3 nucleotides are TGCGCCAGCAGCTTGGGAGACAGCGTTTTCTATGGCTACACCTTC.